What follows is one TCR beta chain and its context. The CDR3 spans 15 residues. CDR1 LNHDA and CDR2 SQIVND come from the germline V gene (reference sequence). The trim removed 6 bases at V and 2 bases at J, leaving 6 bases unmatched. This record belongs to a study of blood T cell repertoires in COVID-19. Study overall: The cDNA or gDNA used as material had been derived from T cells, B-cell-depleted T cells, or PBMCs.

This table comes from immunoSEQ multiplex PCR, and its TCRdb copy is limited to in-frame clones, with some not included. Among roughly 130,000 clones, roughly 83% were seen once, and the ten largest hold 12%. This chain uses TRBV19 with TRBJ1-5; 8 nucleotides align to TRBD1. The TCR comes from a woman aged 25 to 39 who had recovered from COVID-19. Sequencing was done on a sample of peripheral blood. Here the CDR3 DNA reads TGTGCCAGTAGAGAATCGGACAGGGGCAATCAGCCCCAGCATTTT. This codes for CASRESDRGNQPQHF.